One TCR beta chain is described in this entry. The data were taken from a study of blood T cell repertoires in COVID-19. Study-wide context: Acute and convalescent COVID-19 specimens originated in the United States, Italy and Spain. PBMCs, B-cell-depleted T cells, or T cells were the source of the cDNA or gDNA that made up the material.

In the original analysis: Scientists estimated how many nucleated cells there were by amplifying reference gene primers. Clones were read by immunoSEQ multiplex PCR, and TCRdb kept only the in-frame ones, dropping some. V and J calls plus clone size are reproduced from that table; the DNA served to infer D and trimming. The table has around 55,000 clones, around nine tenths seen once. The sample consisted of peripheral blood. The sequence came from a human donor with active COVID-19. The donor label of this sample is uncertain.

This chain's CDR3 is CASSRGRYGGNQPQHF. The CDR3, as DNA: TGTGCCAGTAGTCGTGGAAGATACGGGGGCAATCAGCCCCAGCATTTT. The V gene is TRBV19, the J gene TRBJ1-5, with unresolved D. V dropped 5 bases and J dropped 2 bases, with 16 bases sitting between them. This CDR3 is built from 16 residues. Germline assignment: CDR1 LNHDA and CDR2 SQIVND (reference sequence).